The 4 T cell receptor beta chains below were found in one sample sequenced in a study of T cell repertoires in cytomegalovirus infection. TCRdb redid the calling of the reads with MiXCR, one entry per CDR3 protein. In the table there are fewer than 350,000 distinct CDR3 sequences, more than 8% of which are singletons. Specimen: PBMCs. The receptors come from a human donor in good health (CMV status not recorded). Some clones in this sample may be carry-over from other donors' samples.

Only a few counts were recorded for this clonotype. V gene TRBV6-4 combines with J gene TRBJ2-1, with D maybe TRBD2 (7 bases). There are 15 residues in the CDR3. Germline CDR1 MRHNA, CDR2 SNTAGT. V lost 4 bases and J lost 4, with 14 bases in between. The CDR3 DNA is TGTGCCAGCAGTGGAGGGGGGGGGGGTTACAATGAGCAGTTCTTC. Its translation: CASSGGGGGYNEQFF.

This clonotype was counted only a few times. The chain is built from TRBV7-2 and TRBJ2-7; TRBD2 agrees at 9 bases. V was pared by 1 base and J by 4 bases, with 8 bases of the junction left unmatched. Per the germline V gene, CDR1 is SGHTA and CDR2 is FQGNSA. This CDR3 has 16 amino acids. CDR3 DNA sequence: TGTGCCAGCAGCTTAGGTGGGCTAGCGGGACAGTACGAGCAGTACTTC. Protein product: CASSLGGLAGQYEQYF.

This clonotype appeared many times. J is TRBJ2-7 and V is TRBV6-6; 10 bases align to TRBD2. Unmatched junction bases numbered 7, after V lost 4 bases and J lost 4 bases. The CDR3 is made up of 15 amino acids. The germline V gene has CDR1 MNHNY and CDR2 SVGAGI (reference sequence). CDR3 bases: TGTGCCAGCAGTTCTCCCGCTAGCGGGAGTTACGAGCAGTACTTC. It encodes CASSSPASGSYEQYF.

This clonotype was observed a few times. The rearrangement links TRBV20-1 to TRBJ1-6; TRBD1 aligns across 7 bases. The CDR3 has 15 amino acids. V was clipped by 3 bases and J by 5 bases; unmatched bases: 7. CDR1 and CDR2 from the germline V gene are DFQATT and SNEGSKA (reference sequence). The CDR3 is CSARGQQNNNSPLHF. Written as DNA, the CDR3 is TGCAGTGCTAGGGGACAGCAAAATAATAATTCACCCCTCCACTTT.